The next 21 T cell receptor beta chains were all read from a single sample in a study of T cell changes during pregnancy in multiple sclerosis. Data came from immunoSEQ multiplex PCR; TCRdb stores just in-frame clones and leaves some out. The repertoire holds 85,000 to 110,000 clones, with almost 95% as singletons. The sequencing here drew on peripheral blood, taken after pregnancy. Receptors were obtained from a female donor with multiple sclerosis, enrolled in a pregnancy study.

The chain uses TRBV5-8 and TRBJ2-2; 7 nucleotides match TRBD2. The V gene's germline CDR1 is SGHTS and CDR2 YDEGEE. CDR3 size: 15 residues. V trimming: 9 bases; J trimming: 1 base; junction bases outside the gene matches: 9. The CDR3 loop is CAIRDYQENTGELFF. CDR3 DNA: TGTGCCATACGGGACTATCAGGAGAACACCGGGGAGCTGTTTTTT. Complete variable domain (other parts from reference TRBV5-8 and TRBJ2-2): EAGVTQSPTHLIKTRGQQATLRCSPISGHTSVYWYQQALGLGLQFLLWYDEGEERNRGNFPPRFSGRQFPNYSSELNVNALELEDSALYLCAIRDYQENTGELFFGEGSRLTVL.

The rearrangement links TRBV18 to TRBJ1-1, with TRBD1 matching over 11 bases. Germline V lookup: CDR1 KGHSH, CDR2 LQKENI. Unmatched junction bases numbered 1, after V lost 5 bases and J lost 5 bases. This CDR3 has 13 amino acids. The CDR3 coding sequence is TGTGCCAGCTCATGGGACAGGGGGACTGAAGCTTTCTTT. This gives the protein CASSWDRGTEAFF.

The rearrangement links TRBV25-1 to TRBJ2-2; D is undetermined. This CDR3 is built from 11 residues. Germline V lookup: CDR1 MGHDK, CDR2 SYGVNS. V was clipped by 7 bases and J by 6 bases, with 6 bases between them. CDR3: CASTVAGELFF. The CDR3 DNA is TGTGCCAGCACGGTGGCCGGGGAGCTGTTTTTT. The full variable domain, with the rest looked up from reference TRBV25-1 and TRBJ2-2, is EADIYQTPRYLVIGTGKKITLECSQTMGHDKMYWYQQDPGMELHLIHYSYGVNSTEKGDLSSESTVSRIRTEHFPLTLESARPSHTSQYLCASTVAGELFFGEGSRLTVL.

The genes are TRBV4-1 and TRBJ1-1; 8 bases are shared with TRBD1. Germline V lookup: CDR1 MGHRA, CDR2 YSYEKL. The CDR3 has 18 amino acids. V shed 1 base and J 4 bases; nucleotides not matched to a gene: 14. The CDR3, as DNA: TGCGCCAGCAGCCAAGCCCCCGGGGCAGGGGGCTGGCGCACTGAAGCTTTCTTT. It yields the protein CASSQAPGAGGWRTEAFF.

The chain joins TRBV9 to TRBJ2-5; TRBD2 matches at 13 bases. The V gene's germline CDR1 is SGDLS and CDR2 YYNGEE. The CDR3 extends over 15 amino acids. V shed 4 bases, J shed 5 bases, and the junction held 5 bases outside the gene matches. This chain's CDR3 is CASSPTSGGEETQYF. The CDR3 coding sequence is TGTGCCAGCAGCCCTACTAGCGGGGGGGAGGAGACCCAGTACTTC.

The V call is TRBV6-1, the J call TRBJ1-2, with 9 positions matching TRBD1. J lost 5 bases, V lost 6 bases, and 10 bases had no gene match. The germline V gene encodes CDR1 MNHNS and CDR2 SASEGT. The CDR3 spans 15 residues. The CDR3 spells CASRETGTGRYGYTF. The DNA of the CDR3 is TGTGCCAGCAGAGAAACCGGGACAGGGAGGTATGGCTACACCTTC.

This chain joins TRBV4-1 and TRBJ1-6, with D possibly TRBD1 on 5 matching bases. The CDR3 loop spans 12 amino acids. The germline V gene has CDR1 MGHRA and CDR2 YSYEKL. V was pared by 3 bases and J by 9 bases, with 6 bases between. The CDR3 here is CASSQGGSPLHF. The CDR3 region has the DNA TGCGCCAGCAGCCAGGGGGGTTCACCCCTCCACTTT.

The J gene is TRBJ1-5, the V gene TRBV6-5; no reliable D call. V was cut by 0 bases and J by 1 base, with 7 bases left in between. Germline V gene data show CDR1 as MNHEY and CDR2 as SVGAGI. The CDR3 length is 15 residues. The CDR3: CASSYSWPSNQPQHF. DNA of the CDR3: TGTGCCAGCAGTTACTCGTGGCCGAGCAATCAGCCCCAGCATTTT.

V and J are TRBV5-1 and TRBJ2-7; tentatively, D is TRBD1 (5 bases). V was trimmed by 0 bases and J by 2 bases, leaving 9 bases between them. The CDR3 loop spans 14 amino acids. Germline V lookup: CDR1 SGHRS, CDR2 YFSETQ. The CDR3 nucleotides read TGCGCCAGCAGCTTGGCACAGGCCCCCTACGAGCAGTACTTC. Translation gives CASSLAQAPYEQYF.

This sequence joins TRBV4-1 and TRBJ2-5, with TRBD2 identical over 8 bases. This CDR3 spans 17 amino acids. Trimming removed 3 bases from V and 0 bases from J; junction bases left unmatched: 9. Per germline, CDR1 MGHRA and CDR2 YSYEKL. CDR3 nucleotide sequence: TGCGCCAGCAGCCAGGACAATAGCGGGGCGTACCAAGAGACCCAGTACTTC. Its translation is CASSQDNSGAYQETQYF.

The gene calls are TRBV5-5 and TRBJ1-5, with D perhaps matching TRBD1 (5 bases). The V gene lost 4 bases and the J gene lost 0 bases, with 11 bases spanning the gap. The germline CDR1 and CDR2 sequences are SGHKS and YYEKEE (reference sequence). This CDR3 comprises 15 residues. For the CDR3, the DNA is TGTGCCAGCAGCAAAGGGGATTATAGCAATCAGCCCCAGCATTTT. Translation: CASSKGDYSNQPQHF.

Here the CDR3 reads CASSQRPGFNEQFF. The CDR3 region has the DNA TGCGCCAGCAGCCAAAGGCCAGGGTTCAATGAGCAGTTCTTC. This chain uses TRBV4-1 with TRBJ2-1; D is possibly TRBD1 (5 bases). Germline V gene data show CDR1 as MGHRA and CDR2 as YSYEKL. The CDR3 has 14 residues. The V and J ends lost 2 bases and 6 bases respectively, with 11 bases between them.

CDR3 residues: CASSRRLAGVQETQYF. CDR3 nucleotides: TGTGCCAGCAGCAGGAGACTAGCGGGAGTCCAAGAGACCCAGTACTTC. V gene TRBV5-4 combines with J gene TRBJ2-5, with TRBD2 identical over 12 bases. The CDR3 runs to 16 residues. Germline V lookup: CDR1 SGHNT, CDR2 YYREEE (reference sequence). V lost 4 bases to trimming and J lost 1 base; unmatched junction nucleotides: 5. The variable domain in full, completed from reference TRBV5-4 and TRBJ2-5, reads ETGVTQSPTHLIKTRGQQVTLRCSSQSGHNTVSWYQQALGQGPQFIFQYYREEENGRGNFPPRFSGLQFPNYSSELNVNALELDDSALYLCASSRRLAGVQETQYFGPGTRLLVL.

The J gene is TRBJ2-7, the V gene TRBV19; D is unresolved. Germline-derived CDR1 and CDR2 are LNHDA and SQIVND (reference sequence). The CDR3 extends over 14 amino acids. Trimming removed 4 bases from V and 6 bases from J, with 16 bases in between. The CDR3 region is CASSTHSVLSEQYF. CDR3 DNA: TGTGCCAGTAGTACGCATTCGGTTTTAAGCGAGCAGTACTTC.

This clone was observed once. The CDR3 here is CASSVAGTGVNEQFF. CDR3 DNA: TGTGCCAGCAGCGTTGCCGGGACAGGGGTGAATGAGCAGTTCTTC. This chain connects TRBV5-5 to TRBJ2-1; 10 bases fit TRBD1. Germline-derived CDR1 and CDR2 are SGHKS and YYEKEE (reference sequence). The CDR3 runs 15 residues. The V gene end was trimmed by 4 bases and the J gene end by 7 bases; junction bases not matched to a gene: 8.

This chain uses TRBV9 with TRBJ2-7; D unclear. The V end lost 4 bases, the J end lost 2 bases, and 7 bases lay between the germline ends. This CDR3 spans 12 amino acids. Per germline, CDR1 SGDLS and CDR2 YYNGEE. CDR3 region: CASSLNPYEQYF. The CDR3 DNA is TGTGCCAGCAGCCTAAACCCCTACGAGCAGTACTTC.

The CDR3 loop is CSVLSGNTIYF. The CDR3 coding sequence is TGCAGCGTTCTCTCTGGAAACACCATATATTTT. V gene TRBV29-1 combines with J gene TRBJ1-3, with D unclear. Germline V gene data show CDR1 as SQVTM and CDR2 as ANQGSEA. The CDR3 totals 11 residues. Trimming pared 5 bases from V and 0 bases from J, leaving 2 bases between.

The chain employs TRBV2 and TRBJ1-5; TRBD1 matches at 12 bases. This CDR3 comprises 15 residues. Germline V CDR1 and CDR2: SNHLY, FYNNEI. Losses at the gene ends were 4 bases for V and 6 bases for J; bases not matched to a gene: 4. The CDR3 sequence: CASSGGQGARQPQHF. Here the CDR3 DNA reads TGTGCCAGCAGTGGGGGACAGGGGGCTCGTCAGCCCCAGCATTTT.

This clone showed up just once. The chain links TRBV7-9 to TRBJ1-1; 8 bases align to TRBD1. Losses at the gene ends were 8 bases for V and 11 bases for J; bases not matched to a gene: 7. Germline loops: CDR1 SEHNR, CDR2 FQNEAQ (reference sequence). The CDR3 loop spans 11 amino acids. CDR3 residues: CASGRGPRAFF. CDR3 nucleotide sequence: TGTGCCAGCGGCAGGGGGCCTCGGGCTTTCTTT.

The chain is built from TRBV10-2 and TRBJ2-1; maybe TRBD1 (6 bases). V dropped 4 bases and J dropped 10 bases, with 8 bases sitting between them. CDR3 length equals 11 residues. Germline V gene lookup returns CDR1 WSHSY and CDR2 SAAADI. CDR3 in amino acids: CASSGTGEQFF. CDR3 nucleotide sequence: TGCGCCAGCAGTGGAACAGGGGAGCAGTTCTTC.

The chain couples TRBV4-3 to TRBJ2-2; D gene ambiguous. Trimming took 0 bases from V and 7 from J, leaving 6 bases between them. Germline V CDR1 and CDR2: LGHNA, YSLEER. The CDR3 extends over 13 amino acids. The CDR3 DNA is TGCGCCAGCAGCCAAGACTACGGCGGGGAGCTGTTTTTT. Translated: CASSQDYGGELFF.